This entry lists 3 T cell receptor beta chains sequenced from one sample in a study of T cells expressing NK-cell markers. One entry per CDR3 protein, without DNA, is what TCRdb gives after re-calling the 5' RACE reads. This sample's table has 200,000 to 300,000 distinct CDR3 sequences. Sequenced material: blood T cells: a sorted CD56 or NKG2C T cell subset, CD4+ or CD8+ T cells, or bulk PBMC T cells (not recorded which). The receptors stem from a woman between 18 and 70 years old in good health.

The rearrangement links TRBV12-3 or TRBV12-4 to TRBJ2-2; the D call from TCRdb, TRBD1, cannot be confirmed without DNA. The CDR3 extends over 15 amino acids. The chain's CDR3 is CASTYGHINTGELFF.

The V gene is TRBV10-3, the J gene TRBJ2-7; the TCRdb D gene call, TRBD1, has no DNA to confirm it. The CDR3 length is 16 residues. CDR1 ENHRY and CDR2 SYGVKD come from the germline V gene. This chain's CDR3 is CAIRKSQVSSSYEQYF.

The chain is built from TRBV9 and TRBJ1-2; the D call from TCRdb, TRBD1, cannot be confirmed without DNA. The CDR3 runs to 14 residues. Germline CDR1 and CDR2: SGDLS and YYNGEE. The CDR3 loop is CASSGDRGRDGYTF.